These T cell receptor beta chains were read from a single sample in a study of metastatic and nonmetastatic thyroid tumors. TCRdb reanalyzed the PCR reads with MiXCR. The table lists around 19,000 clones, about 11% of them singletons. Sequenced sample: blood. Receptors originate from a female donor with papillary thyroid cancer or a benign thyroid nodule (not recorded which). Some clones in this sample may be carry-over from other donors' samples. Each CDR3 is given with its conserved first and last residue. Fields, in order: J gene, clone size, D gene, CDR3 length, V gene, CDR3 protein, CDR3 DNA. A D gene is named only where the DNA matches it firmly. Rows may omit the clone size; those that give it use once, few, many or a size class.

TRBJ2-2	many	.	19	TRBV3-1	CASSHSTGAWREYDRELFF	TGTGCCAGCAGCCATTCAACAGGGGCTTGGCGGGAGTATGACCGGGAGCTGTTTTTT
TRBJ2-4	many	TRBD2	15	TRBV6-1	CASRARGRDKNIQYF	TGTGCCAGCAGAGCCAGAGGGAGGGACAAAAACATTCAGTACTTC
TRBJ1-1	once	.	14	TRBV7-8	CASSLEGMNTEAFF	TGTGCCAGCAGCTTAGAGGGGATGAACACTGAAGCTTTCTTT
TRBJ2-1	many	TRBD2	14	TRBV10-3	CATKSGSSYNEQFF	TGTGCCACAAAGAGCGGGAGCTCCTACAATGAGCAGTTCTTC
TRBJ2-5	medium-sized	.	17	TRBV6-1	CASSDGGGRKGTETQYF	TGTGCCAGCAGTGACGGGGGCGGGAGAAAGGGTACGGAGACCCAGTACTTC
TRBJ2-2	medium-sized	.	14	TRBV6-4	CASSETVDTGELFF	TGTGCCAGCAGTGAGACTGTCGACACCGGGGAGCTGTTTTTT
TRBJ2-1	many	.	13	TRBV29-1	CSVEGTTYNEQFF	TGCAGCGTTGAAGGGACGACCTACAATGAGCAGTTCTTC
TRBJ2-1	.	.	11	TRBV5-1	CASSLATEQFF	TGCGCCAGCAGCTTGGCAACGGAGCAGTTCTTC
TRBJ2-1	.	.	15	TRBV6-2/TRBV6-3	CASSYGPTENNEQFF	TGTGCCAGCAGTTACGGTCCTACAGAAAACAATGAGCAGTTCTTC
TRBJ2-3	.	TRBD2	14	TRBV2	CASSVRTSGDTQYF	TGTGCCAGCAGTGTAAGGACTAGCGGAGATACGCAGTATTTT